Below, 10 T cell receptor beta chains from the same sample are listed, as sequenced in a study of monozygotic twins with inflammatory bowel disease. With the 5' RACE reads reprocessed, TCRdb shows one record per CDR3 protein and no DNA. This table lists 400,000 to 500,000 distinct CDR3 sequences. Sample: blood. The receptors originated from a human donor with ulcerative colitis or Crohn's disease, or a healthy co-twin of an affected twin (not recorded which).

The CDR3 here is CSVGVAGYTGELFF. The chain couples TRBV29-1 to TRBJ2-2; TCRdb proposes TRBD2, but this gene call is untestable without DNA. This CDR3 has 14 residues. Germline CDR1 and CDR2: SQVTM and ANQGSEA.

The chain links TRBV5-4 to TRBJ2-3; as DNA is missing, the TRBD1 call by TCRdb cannot be tested. There are 15 residues in the CDR3. Germline CDR1 and CDR2: SGHNT and YYREEE (reference sequence). CDR3: CASSLSGLNTDTQYF.

The CDR3 loop is CASSLAWRTGRYEQYF. V is TRBV5-1 and J is TRBJ2-7; TCRdb lists TRBD1, though no DNA is available to test this call. In germline, CDR1 is SGHRS, CDR2 YFSETQ. The length of the CDR3 is 16 residues.

CDR3 amino acids: CASSQEPHSNSPLHF. The rearrangement joins TRBV3-1 to TRBJ1-6. The CDR3 runs 15 residues. Per germline, CDR1 LGHDT and CDR2 YNNKEL (reference sequence). The variable domain in full, with the rest retrieved from reference TRBV3-1 and TRBJ1-6, is DTAVSQTPKYLVTQMGNDKSIKCEQNLGHDTMYWYKQDSKKFLKIMFSYNNKELIINETVPNRFSPKSPDKAHLNLHINSLELGDSAVYFCASSQEPHSNSPLHFGNGTRLTVT.

The chain uses TRBV7-2 and TRBJ1-1; TCRdb picks TRBD1, but there is no DNA to check that call. Per germline, CDR1 SGHTA and CDR2 FQGNSA. This CDR3 is 17 amino acids long. The CDR3 reads CASSLGNRGHWGTEAFF.

This CDR3 reads CSARDLQLPNEQFF. This chain links TRBV20-1 with TRBJ2-1. The germline V gene encodes CDR1 DFQATT and CDR2 SNEGSKA (reference sequence). This CDR3 comprises 14 residues.

The chain employs TRBV2 and TRBJ2-3. Germline assignment: CDR1 SNHLY and CDR2 FYNNEI. The CDR3 has 14 residues. Here the CDR3 reads CASSVTISTDTQYF. Looking up the rest from reference TRBV2 and TRBJ2-3 gives the full variable domain: EPEVTQTPSHQVTQMGQEVILRCVPISNHLYFYWYRQILGQKVEFLVSFYNNEISEKSEIFDDQFSVERPDGSNFTLKIRSTKLEDSAMYFCASSVTISTDTQYFGPGTRLTVL.

This chain joins TRBV6-1 and TRBJ1-1; without DNA, the TCRdb call of TRBD1 cannot be checked. Germline CDR1 reads MNHNS; CDR2 reads SASEGT. The CDR3 loop spans 14 amino acids. The CDR3 loop reads CAISTGPMNTEAFF.

The chain links TRBV12-3 or TRBV12-4 to TRBJ1-2; there is no DNA to check the TCRdb D call of TRBD1. The CDR3 length is 15 residues. CDR3 sequence reads: CASSFFGQGVSGYTF.

The chain has TRBV2 and TRBJ2-7. The CDR3 spans 12 residues. Looked up from germline, CDR1 is SNHLY and CDR2 is FYNNEI. The CDR3 loop is CASSWTVGEQYF.